This TCR beta chain was captured in a study of blood T cell repertoires in COVID-19. Study-wide context: From the United States, Italy and Spain came samples of acute and convalescent COVID-19. Nucleic acid was either cDNA or gDNA, and it came from T cells, B-cell-depleted T cells, or PBMCs.

Original processing notes: The assay estimated nucleated cells by amplifying reference gene primers. Assay used: immunoSEQ multiplex PCR; TCRdb lists only in-frame clones, some missing. The V and J calls and clone size were taken over from that table, and D and trimming were inferred from the DNA. The sample has roughly 86,000 clones; about four fifths are singletons. V was pared by 2 bases and J by 9 bases, with 20 bases between. CDR3 length: 16 residues. Looked up from germline, CDR1 is MNHEY and CDR2 is SVGAGI. This chain connects TRBV6-5 to TRBJ1-5; TRBD1 might be the D (5 bases). Sequencing was performed on peripheral blood. This clonotype was sampled from a woman in her seventies with acute or convalescent COVID-19. The CDR3 sequence: CASSYEDTLPGSPQHF. CDR3 bases: TGTGCCAGCAGTTACGAGGACACCTTGCCGGGTTCGCCCCAGCATTTT.